This TCR beta chain came from a study of OX40 agonist ivuxolimab in advanced cancers. Study details: A history of anti-PD-1, anti-PD-L1 or anti-CTLA-4 therapy was acceptable, and approximately 41% had some.

Libraries were prepared by immunoSEQ multiplex PCR; TCRdb keeps only in-frame clonotypes and omits some of them. The table shows around 56,000 clones, with around 90% occurring only once. Patients were ineligible given autoimmune disease history or systemic immunosuppression. At cycle 4 day 1, cycle 7 day 1, and baseline, blood was sampled. Germline CDR1 is LNHDA and CDR2 is SQIVND (reference sequence). CDR3 length: 13 residues. The V gene lost 3 bases and the J gene lost 4 bases, with 9 bases spanning the gap. The specimen was CD4+ or CD8+ T cells sorted from blood, collected in a trial of the OX40 agonist ivuxolimab. This sequence originates from an adult with an advanced solid tumor such as melanoma, head and neck, liver or kidney cancer. V gene TRBV19 combines with J gene TRBJ1-1, with unresolved D. CDR3 sequence (DNA): TGTGCCAGTAGTATGGGAGGTGGCACTGAAGCTTTCTTT. Translating gives CASSMGGGTEAFF.